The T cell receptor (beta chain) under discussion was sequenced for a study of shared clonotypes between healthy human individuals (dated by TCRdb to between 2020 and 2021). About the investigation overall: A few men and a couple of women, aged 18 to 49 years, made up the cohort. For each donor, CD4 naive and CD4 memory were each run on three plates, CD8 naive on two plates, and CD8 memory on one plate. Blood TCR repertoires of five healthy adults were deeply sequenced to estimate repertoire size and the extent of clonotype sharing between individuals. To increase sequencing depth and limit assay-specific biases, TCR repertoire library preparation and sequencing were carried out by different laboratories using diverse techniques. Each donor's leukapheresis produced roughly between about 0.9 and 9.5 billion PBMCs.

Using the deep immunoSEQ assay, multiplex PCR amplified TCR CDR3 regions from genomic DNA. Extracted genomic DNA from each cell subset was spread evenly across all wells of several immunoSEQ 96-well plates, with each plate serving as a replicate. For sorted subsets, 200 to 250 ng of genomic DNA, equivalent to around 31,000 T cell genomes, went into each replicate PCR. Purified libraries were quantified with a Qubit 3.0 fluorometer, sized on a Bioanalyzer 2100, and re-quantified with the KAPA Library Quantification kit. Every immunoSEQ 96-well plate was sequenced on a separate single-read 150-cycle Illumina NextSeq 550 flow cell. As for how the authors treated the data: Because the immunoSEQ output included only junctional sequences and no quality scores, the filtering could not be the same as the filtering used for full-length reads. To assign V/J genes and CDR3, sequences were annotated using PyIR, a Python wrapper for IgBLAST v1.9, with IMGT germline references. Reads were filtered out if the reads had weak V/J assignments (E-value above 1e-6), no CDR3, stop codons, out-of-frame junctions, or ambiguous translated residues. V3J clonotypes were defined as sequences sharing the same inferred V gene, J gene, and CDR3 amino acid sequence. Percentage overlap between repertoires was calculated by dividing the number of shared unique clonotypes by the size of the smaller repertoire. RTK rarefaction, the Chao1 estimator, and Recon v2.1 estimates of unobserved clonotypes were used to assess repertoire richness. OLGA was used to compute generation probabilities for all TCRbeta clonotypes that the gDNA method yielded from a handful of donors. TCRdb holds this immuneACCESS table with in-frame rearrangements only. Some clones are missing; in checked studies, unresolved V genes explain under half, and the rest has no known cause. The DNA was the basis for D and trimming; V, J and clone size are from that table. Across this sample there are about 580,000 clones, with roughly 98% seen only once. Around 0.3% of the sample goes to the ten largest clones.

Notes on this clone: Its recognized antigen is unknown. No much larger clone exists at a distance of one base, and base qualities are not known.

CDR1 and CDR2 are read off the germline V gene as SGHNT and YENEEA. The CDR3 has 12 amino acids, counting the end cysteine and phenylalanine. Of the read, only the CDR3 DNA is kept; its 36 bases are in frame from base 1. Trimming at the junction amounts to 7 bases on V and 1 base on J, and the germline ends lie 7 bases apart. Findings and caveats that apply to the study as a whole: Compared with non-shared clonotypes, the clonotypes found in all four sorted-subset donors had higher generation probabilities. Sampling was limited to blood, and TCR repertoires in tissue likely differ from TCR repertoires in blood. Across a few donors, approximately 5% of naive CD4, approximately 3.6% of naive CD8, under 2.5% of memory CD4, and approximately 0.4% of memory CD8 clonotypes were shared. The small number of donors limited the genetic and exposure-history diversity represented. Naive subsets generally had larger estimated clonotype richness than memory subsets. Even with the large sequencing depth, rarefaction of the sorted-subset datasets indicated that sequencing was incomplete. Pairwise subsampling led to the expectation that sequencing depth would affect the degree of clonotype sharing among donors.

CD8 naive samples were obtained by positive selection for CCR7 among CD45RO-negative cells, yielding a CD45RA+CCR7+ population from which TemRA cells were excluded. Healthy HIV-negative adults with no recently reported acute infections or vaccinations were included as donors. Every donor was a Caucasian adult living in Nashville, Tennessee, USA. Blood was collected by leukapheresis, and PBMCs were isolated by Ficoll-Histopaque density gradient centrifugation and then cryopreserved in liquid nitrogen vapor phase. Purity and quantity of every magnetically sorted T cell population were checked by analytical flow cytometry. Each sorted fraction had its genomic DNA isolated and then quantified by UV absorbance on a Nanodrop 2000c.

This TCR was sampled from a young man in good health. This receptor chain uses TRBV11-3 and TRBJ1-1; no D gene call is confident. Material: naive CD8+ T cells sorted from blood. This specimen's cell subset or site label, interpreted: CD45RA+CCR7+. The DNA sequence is TGTGCCAGCAAGGGTCGGAACACTGAAGCTTTCTTT. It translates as CASKGRNTEAFF.